The source of this T cell receptor beta chain is a study of T cells in Graves' hyperthyroidism and ophthalmopathy. Points from the study as a whole: Ophthalmopathy, which appeared later, was predicted by the model a median 6.5 months before onset.

Remarks on this clonotype: The antigen is undetermined.

Exclusion followed for patients with uncontrolled infection, other autoimmune disease, pregnancy or lactation. CDR1 SQVTM and CDR2 ANQGSEA come from the germline V gene. The CDR3 runs to 12 residues. Trimming stripped 7 bases from V and 3 bases from J, with 13 bases between. Amplification targeted TCR beta CDR3 regions from RNA transcripts. First-round RT-PCR targeting the TCR CDR3 was performed with the HTBI primer set. TCRdb reanalysed the multiplex PCR reads using MiXCR and keeps one entry per CDR3 protein. This sample has fewer than 650,000 distinct CDR3 sequences, with over 45% found just once. The V gene is TRBV29-1, the J gene TRBJ2-7; D unclear. This clonotype was sampled from an adult woman with Graves' disease, either hyperthyroidism or ophthalmopathy (not recorded which). The source material was peripheral blood or thyroid tissue (not recorded which). DNA for the CDR3: TGCAGCGGGGGAACCTCCTACTACGAGCAGTACTTC. This sequence encodes CSGGTSYYEQYF.